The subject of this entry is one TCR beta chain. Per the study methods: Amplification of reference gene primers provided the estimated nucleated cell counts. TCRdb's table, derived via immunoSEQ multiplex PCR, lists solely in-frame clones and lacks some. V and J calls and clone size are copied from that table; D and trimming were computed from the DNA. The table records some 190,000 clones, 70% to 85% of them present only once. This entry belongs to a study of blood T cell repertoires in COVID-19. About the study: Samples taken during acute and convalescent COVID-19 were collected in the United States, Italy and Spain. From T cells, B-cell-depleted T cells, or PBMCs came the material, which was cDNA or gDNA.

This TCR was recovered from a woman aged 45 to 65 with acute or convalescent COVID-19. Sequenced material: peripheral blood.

CDR3 DNA: TGTGCCATCTATGACAGGGGGCGATTGGTGCAGTACTTC. Translating gives CAIYDRGRLVQYF. The chain couples TRBV10-3 to TRBJ2-7; the match to TRBD1 covers 10 bases. The CDR3 totals 13 residues. CDR1 and CDR2 (germline): ENHRY, SYGVKD. V was pared by 8 bases and J by 9 bases, with 10 bases of the junction left unmatched.